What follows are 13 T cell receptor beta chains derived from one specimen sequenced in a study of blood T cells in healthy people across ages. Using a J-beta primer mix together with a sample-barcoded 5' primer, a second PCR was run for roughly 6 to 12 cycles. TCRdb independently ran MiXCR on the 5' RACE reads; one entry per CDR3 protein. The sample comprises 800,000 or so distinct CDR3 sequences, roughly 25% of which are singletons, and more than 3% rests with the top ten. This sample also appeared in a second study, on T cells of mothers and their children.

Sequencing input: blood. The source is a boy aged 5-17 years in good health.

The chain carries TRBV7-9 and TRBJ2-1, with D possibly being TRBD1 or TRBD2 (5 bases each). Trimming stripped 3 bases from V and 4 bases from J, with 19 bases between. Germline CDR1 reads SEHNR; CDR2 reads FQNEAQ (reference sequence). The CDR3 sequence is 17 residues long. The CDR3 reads CASSFLPGRKRYNEQFF. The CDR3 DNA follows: TGTGCCAGCAGCTTTTTACCGGGACGAAAAAGATACAATGAGCAGTTCTTC.

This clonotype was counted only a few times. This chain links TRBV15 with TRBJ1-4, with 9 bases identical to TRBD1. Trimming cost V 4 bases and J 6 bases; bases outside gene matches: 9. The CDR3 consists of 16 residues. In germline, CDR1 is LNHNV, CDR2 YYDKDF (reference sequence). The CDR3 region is CATSISSGTGYEKLFF. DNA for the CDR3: TGTGCCACCAGCATCAGTTCCGGGACAGGGTATGAAAAACTGTTTTTT.

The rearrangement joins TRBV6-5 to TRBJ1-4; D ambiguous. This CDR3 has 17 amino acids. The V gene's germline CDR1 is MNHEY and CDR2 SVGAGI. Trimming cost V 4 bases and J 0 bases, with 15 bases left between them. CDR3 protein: CASSSRTPPPTNEKLFF. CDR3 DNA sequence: TGTGCCAGCAGTTCCAGGACGCCCCCTCCAACTAATGAAAAACTGTTTTTT.

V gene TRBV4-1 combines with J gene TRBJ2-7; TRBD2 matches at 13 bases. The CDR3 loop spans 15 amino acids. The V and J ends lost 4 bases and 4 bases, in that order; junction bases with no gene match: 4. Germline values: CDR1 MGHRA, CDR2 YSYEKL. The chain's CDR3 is CASSPTSGRRYEQYF. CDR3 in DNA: TGCGCCAGCAGCCCGACTAGCGGGAGGAGGTACGAGCAGTACTTC.

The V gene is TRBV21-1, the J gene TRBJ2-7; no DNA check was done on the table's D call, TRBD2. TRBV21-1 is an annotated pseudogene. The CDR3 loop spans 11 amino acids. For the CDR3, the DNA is TGTGCCAGCAGCATTGCCGGCCCGCAGTACTTC. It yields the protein CASSIAGPQYF.

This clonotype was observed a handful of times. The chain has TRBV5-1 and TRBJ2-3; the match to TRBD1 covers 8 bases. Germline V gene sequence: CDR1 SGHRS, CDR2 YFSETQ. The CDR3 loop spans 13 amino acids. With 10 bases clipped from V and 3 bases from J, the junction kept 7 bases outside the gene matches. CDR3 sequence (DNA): TGCGCCGGAAGACAGGGGACGACAGATACGCAGTATTTT. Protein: CAGRQGTTDTQYF.

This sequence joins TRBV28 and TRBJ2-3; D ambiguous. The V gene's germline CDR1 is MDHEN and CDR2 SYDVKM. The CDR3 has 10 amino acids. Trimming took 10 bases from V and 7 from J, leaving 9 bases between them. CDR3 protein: CAKTPHTQYF. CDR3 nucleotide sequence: TGTGCCAAAACCCCCCATACGCAGTATTTT.

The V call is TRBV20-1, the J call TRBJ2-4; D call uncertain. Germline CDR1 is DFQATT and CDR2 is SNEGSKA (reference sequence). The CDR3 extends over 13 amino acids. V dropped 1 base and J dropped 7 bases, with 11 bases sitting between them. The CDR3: CSARVLDGNIQYF. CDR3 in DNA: TGCAGTGCTAGAGTCCTAGATGGTAACATTCAGTACTTC.

The CDR3 region is CATSVPSSEETQYF. The CDR3, as DNA: TGTGCCACCAGTGTCCCTTCTTCCGAAGAGACCCAGTACTTC. V and J are TRBV24-1 and TRBJ2-5; no firm D call. CDR3 length equals 14 residues. CDR1 KGHDR and CDR2 SFDVKD come from the germline V gene. Trimming pared 5 bases from V and 3 bases from J, leaving 12 bases between.

The CDR3 loop is CASTLRGPGANVLTF. The CDR3 DNA follows: TGTGCCAGCACCCTGCGAGGGCCTGGGGCCAACGTCCTGACTTTC. V is TRBV27 and J is TRBJ2-6; D might be TRBD2 (5 bases). V lost 7 bases to trimming and J lost 2 bases, with 12 bases between them. The germline CDR1 and CDR2 sequences are MNHEY and SMNVEV (reference sequence). The CDR3 is 15 residues long.

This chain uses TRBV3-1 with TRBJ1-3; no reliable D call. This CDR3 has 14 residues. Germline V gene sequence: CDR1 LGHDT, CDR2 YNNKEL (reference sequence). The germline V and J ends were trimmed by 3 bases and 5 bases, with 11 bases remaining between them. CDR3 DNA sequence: TGTGCCAGCAGCCAGGACTTCATCCGAAACACCATATATTTT. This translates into CASSQDFIRNTIYF.

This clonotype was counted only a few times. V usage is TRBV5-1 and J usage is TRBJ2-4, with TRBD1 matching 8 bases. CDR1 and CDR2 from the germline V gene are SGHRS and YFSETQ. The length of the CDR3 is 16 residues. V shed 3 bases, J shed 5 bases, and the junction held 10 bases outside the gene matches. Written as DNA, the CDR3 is TGCGCCAGCAGCTCTCTTGGACAGGGCTCCCAAAACATTCAGTACTTC. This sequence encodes CASSSLGQGSQNIQYF.

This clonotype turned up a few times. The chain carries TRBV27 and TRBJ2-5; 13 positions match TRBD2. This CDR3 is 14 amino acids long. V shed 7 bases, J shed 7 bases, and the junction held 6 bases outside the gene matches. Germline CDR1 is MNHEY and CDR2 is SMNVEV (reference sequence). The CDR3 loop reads CASTGLAGSGTQYF. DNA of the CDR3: TGTGCCAGCACGGGACTAGCGGGGTCCGGGACCCAGTACTTC.